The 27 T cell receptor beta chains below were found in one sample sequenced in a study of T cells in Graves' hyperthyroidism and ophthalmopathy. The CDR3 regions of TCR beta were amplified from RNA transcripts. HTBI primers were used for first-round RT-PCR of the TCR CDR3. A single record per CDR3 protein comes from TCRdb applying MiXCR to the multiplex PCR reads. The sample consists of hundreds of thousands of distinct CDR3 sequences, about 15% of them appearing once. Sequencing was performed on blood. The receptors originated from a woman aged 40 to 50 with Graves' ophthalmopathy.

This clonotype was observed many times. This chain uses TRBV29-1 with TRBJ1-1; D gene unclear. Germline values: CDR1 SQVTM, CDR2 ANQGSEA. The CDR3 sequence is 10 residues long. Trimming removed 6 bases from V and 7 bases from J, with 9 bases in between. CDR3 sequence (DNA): TGCAGCGTGGACTCAAGTGAAGCTTTCTTT. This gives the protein CSVDSSEAFF.

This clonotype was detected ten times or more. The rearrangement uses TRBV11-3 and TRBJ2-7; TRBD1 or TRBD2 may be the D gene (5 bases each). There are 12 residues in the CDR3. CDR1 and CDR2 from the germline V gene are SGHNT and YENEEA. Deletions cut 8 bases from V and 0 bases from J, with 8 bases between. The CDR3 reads CASGTASYEQYF. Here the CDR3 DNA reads TGTGCCAGCGGGACCGCCTCCTACGAGCAGTACTTC.

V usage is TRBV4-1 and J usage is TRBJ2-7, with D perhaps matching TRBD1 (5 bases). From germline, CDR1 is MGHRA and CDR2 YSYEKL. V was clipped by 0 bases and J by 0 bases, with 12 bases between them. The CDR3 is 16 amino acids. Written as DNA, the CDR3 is TGCGCCAGCAGCCAAGATCAGGGTGTAAGCTCCTACGAGCAGTACTTC. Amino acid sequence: CASSQDQGVSSYEQYF.

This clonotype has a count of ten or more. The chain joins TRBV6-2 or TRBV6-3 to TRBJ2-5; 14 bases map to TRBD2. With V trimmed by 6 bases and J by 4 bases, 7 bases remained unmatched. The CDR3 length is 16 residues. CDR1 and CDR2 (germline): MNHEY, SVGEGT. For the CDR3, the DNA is TGTGCCAGCAGCCGGGGACTAGCGGGAGCGGGAGAGACCCAGTACTTC. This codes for CASSRGLAGAGETQYF.

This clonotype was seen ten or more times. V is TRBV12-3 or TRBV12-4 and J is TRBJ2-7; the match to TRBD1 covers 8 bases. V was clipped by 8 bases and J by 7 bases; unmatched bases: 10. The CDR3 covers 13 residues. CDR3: CASRDRLMGEQYF. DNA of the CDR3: TGTGCCAGCCGGGACAGGCTAATGGGGGAGCAGTACTTC.

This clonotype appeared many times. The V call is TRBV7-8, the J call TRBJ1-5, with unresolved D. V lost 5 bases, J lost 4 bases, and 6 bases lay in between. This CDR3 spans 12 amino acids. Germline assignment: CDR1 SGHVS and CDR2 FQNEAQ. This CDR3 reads CASSPSNQPQHF. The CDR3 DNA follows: TGTGCCAGCAGCCCCTCGAATCAGCCCCAGCATTTT.

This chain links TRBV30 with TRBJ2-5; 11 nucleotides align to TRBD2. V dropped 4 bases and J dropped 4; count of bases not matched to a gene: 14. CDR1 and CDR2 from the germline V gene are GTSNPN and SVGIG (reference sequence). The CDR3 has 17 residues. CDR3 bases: TGTGCCTGGAAGTCGGTAGCGGGAGGGCCTCATGGAGAGACCCAGTACTTC. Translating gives CAWKSVAGGPHGETQYF.

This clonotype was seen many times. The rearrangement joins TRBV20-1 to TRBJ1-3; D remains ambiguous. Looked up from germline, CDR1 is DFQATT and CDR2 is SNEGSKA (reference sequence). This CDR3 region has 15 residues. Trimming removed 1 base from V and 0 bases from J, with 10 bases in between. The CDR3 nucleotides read TGCAGTGCTAGAGGTGCAGAAGACTCTGGAAACACCATATATTTT. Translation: CSARGAEDSGNTIYF.

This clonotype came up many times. DNA for the CDR3: TGTGCCACCAGTGATTCGCATAGCGGGAGGTCCGAGCAGTACTTC. Translation gives CATSDSHSGRSEQYF. J is TRBJ2-7 and V is TRBV24-1; 10 bases align to TRBD2. The junction had 6 bases not matched to a gene; V was cut back by 2 bases and J by 6 bases. The germline CDR1 and CDR2 sequences are KGHDR and SFDVKD. The CDR3 totals 15 residues.

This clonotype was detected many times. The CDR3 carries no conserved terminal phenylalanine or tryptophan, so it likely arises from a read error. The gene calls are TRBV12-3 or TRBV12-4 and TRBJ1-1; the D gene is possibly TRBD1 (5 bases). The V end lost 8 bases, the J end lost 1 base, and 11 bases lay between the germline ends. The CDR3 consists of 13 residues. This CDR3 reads CASAIGGNTEAFL. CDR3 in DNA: TGTGCCAGCGCTATCGGGGGGAACACTGAAGCTTTCCTT.

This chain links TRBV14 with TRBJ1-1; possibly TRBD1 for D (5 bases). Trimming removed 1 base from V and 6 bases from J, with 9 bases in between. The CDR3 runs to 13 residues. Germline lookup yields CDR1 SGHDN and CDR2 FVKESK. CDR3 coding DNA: TGTGCCAGCAGCCAAGTTGGGGGGGCTGAAGCTTTCTTT. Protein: CASSQVGGAEAFF.

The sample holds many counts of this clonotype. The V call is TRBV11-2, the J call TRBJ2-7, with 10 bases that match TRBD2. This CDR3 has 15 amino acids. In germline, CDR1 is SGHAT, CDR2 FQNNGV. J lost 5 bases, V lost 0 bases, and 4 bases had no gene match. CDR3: CASSLEAGGHHEQYF. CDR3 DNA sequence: TGTGCCAGCAGCTTAGAAGCGGGAGGGCACCACGAGCAGTACTTC.

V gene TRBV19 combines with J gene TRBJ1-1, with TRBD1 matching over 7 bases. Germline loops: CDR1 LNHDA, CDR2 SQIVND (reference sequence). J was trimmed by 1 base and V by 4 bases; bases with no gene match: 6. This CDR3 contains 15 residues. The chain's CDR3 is CASSKSRTGNTEAFF. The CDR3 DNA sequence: TGTGCCAGTAGTAAATCCCGGACAGGGAACACTGAAGCTTTCTTT.

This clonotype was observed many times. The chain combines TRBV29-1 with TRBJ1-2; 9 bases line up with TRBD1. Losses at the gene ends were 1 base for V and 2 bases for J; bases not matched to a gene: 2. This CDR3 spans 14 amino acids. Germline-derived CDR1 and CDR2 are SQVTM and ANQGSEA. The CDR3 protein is CSVEGGQGNYGYTF. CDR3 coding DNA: TGCAGCGTTGAAGGGGGACAGGGAAACTATGGCTACACCTTC.

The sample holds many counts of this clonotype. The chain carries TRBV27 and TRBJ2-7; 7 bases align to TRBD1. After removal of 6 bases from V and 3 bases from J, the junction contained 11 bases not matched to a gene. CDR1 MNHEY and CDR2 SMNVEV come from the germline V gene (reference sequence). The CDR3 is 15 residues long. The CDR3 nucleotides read TGTGCCAGCAGCCTAGGGACAGATCACTACTACGAGCAGTACTTC. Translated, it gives CASSLGTDHYYEQYF.

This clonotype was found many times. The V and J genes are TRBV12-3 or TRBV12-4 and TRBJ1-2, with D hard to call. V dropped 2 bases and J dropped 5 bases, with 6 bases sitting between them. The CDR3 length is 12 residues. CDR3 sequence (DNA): TGTGCCAGCAGTTTACAGGCATATGGCTACACCTTC. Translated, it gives CASSLQAYGYTF.

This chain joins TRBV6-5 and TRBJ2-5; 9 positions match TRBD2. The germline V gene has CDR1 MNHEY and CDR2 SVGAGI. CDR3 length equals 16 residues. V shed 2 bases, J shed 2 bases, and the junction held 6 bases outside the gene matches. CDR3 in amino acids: CASSYSPTSGQETQYF. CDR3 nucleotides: TGTGCCAGCAGTTACAGTCCCACTAGCGGGCAAGAGACCCAGTACTTC.

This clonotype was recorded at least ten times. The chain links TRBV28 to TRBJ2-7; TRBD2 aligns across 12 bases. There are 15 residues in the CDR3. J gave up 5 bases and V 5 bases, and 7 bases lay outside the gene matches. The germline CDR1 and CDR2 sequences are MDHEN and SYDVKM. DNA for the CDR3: TGTGCCAGCAGTACCAGGACTAGCGGGATCAACGAGCAGTACTTC. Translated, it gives CASSTRTSGINEQYF.

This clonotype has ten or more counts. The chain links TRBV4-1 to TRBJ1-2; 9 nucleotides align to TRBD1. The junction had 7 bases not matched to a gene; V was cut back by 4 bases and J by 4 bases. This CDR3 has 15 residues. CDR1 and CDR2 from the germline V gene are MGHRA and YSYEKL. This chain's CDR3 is CASSLPDRGLYGYTF. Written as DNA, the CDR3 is TGCGCCAGCAGCCTGCCGGACAGGGGACTCTATGGCTACACCTTC.

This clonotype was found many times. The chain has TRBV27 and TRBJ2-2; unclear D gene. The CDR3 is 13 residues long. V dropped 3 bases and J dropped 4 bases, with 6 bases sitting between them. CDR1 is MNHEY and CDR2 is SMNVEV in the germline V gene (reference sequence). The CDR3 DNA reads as TGTGCCAGCAGTTTTGAGTCCACCGGGGAGCTGTTTTTT. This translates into CASSFESTGELFF.

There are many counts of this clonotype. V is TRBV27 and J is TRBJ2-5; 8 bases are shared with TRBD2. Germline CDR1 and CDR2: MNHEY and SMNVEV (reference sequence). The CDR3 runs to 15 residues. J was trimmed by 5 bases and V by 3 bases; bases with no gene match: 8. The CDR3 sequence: CASSLREEGGETQYF. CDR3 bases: TGTGCCAGCAGTTTGCGGGAGGAGGGCGGTGAGACCCAGTACTTC.

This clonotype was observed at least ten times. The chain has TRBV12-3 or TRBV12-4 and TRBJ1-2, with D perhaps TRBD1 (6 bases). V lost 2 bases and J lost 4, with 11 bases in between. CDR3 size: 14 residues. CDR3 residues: CASSLLGGGYGYTF. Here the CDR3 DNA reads TGTGCCAGCAGTTTACTAGGGGGTGGCTATGGCTACACCTTC.

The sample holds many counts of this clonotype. The chain's CDR3 is CASTVNYEQYF. The CDR3 bases are TGTGCCAGCACCGTTAACTACGAGCAGTACTTC. The V gene is TRBV7-2, the J gene TRBJ2-7; D gene ambiguous. Per germline, CDR1 SGHTA and CDR2 FQGNSA. The CDR3 extends over 11 amino acids. V lost 7 bases and J 3 bases, leaving 7 bases between the germline ends.

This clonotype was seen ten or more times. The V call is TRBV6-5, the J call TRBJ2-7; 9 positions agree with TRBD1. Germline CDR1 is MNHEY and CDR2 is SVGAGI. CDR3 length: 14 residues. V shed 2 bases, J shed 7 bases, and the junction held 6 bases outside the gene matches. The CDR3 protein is CASSYGQGREEQYF. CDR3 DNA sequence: TGTGCCAGCAGTTACGGACAGGGGAGGGAAGAGCAGTACTTC.

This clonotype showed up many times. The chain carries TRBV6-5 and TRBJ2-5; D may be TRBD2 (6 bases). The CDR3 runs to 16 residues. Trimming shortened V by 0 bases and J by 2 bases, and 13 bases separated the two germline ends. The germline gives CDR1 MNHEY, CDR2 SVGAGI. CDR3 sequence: CASSYSGAGHQETQYF. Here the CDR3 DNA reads TGTGCCAGCAGTTACTCGGGTGCGGGGCATCAAGAGACCCAGTACTTC.

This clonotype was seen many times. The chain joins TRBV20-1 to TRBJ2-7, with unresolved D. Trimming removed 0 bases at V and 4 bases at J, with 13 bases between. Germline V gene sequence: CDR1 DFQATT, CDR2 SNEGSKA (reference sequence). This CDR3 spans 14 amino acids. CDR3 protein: CSARDVTVSYEQYF. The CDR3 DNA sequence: TGCAGTGCTAGAGATGTCACGGTTTCGTACGAGCAGTACTTC.

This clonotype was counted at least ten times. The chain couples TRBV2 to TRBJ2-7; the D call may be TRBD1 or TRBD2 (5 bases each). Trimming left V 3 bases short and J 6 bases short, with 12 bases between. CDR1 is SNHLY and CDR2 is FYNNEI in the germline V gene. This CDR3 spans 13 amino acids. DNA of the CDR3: TGTGCCAGCAGTGATGGGACCACTTCCGAGCAGTACTTC. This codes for CASSDGTTSEQYF.